This TCR beta chain was sequenced during a study of blood T cells in healthy people across ages. Combining a sample-barcoded 5' primer with a J-beta primer mix, a second PCR ran for roughly 7 to 12 cycles. Each CDR3 protein gets one entry after TCRdb re-called the 5' RACE reads with MiXCR. The repertoire holds 850,000 to 1,100,000 distinct CDR3 sequences, with roughly two fifths as singletons. This receptor was identified in a man between 18 and 35 years old in good health. Source material: blood.

For the CDR3, the DNA is TGTGCCAGCAGTGAAATGGGCTCAGAAGCTTTCTTT. This translates into CASSEMGSEAFF. The chain links TRBV6-1 to TRBJ1-1; D gene uncertain. CDR3 length equals 12 residues. V shed 2 bases and J shed 8 bases, with 9 bases lying between them. Germline loops: CDR1 MNHNS, CDR2 SASEGT.